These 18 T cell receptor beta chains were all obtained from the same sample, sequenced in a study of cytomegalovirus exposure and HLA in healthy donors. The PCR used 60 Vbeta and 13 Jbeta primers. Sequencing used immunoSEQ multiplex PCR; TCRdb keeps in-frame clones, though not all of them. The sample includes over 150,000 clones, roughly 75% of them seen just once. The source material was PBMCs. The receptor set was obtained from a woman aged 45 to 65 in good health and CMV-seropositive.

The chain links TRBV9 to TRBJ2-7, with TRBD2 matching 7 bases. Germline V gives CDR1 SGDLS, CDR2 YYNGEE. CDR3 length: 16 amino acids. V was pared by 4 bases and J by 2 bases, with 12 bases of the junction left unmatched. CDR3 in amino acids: CASSPKRLAHTYEQYF. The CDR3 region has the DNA TGTGCCAGCAGCCCAAAGCGACTAGCTCATACCTACGAGCAGTACTTC. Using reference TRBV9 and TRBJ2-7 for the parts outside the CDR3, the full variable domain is DSGVTQTPKHLITATGQRVTLRCSPRSGDLSVYWYQQSLDQGLQFLIQYYNGEERAKGNILERFSAQQFPDLHSELNLSSLELGDSALYFCASSPKRLAHTYEQYFGPGTRLTVT.

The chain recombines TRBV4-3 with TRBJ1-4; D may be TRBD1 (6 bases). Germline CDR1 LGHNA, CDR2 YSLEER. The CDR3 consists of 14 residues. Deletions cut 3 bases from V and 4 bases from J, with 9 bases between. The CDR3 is CASSQRGNNEKLFF. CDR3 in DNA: TGCGCCAGCAGCCAGAGGGGGAATAATGAAAAACTGTTTTTT.

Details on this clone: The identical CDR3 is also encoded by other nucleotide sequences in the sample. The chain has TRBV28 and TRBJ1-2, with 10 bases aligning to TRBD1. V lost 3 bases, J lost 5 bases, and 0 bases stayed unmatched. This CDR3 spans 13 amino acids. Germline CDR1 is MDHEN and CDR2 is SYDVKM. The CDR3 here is CASSLGQGYGYTF. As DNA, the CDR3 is TGTGCCAGCAGTTTGGGACAGGGGTATGGCTACACCTTC.

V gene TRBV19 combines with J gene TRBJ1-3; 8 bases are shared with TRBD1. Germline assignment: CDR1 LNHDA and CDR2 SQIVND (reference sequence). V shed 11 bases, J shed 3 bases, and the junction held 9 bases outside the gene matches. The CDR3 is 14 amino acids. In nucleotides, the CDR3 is TGTGCCTCCAAGAGGGACAGGATTGGAAACACCATATATTTT. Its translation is CASKRDRIGNTIYF.

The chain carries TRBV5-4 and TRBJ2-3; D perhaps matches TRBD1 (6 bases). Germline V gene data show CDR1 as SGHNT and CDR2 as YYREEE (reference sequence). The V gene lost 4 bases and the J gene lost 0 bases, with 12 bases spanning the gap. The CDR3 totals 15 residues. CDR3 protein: CASSTGTSSTDTQYF. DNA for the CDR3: TGTGCCAGCAGCACCGGGACAAGTAGCACAGATACGCAGTATTTT.

The CDR3 DNA sequence: TGTGCCAGCAGCTTCCCGGGACTAGCGGATTACGAGCAGTACTTC. This encodes CASSFPGLADYEQYF. The chain employs TRBV7-9 and TRBJ2-5; 11 bases agree with TRBD2. Judging by the DNA end, TRBJ2-7 fits better; the J call may be wrong. The CDR3 runs to 15 residues. The germline CDR1 and CDR2 sequences are SEHNR and FQNEAQ (reference sequence).

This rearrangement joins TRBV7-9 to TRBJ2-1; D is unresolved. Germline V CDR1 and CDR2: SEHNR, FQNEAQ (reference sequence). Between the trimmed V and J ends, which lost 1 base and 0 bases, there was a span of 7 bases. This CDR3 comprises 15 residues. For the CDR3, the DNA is TGTGCCAGCAGCTTAGACAGAAACTCCTACAATGAGCAGTTCTTC. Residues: CASSLDRNSYNEQFF.

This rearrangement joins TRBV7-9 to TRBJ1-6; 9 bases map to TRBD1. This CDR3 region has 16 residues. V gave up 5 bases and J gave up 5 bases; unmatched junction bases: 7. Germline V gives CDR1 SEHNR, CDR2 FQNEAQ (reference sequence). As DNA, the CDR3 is TGTGCCAGCAGCGATACTGGACAGGGGAATAATTCACCCCTCCACTTT. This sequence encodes CASSDTGQGNNSPLHF.

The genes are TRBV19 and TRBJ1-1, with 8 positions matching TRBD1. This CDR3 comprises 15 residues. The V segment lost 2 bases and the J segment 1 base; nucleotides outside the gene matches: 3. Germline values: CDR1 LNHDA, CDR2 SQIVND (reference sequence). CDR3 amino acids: CASSISGTGNTEAFF. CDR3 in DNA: TGTGCCAGTAGTATATCCGGGACAGGGAACACTGAAGCTTTCTTT.

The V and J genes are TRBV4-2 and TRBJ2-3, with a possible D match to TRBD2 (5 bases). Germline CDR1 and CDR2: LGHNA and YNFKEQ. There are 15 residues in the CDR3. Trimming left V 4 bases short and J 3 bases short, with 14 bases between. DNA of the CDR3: TGTGCCAGCAGCCCTCGGCGGACGGGAACAGATACGCAGTATTTT. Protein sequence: CASSPRRTGTDTQYF.

DNA of the CDR3: TGTGCCAGCAGTTTGGACAGGCTCTTTGGAAACACCATATATTTT. It encodes CASSLDRLFGNTIYF. The rearrangement links TRBV28 to TRBJ1-3, with TRBD1 matching over 7 bases. V was pared by 3 bases and J by 3 bases, with 5 bases of the junction left unmatched. The CDR3 is made up of 15 amino acids. CDR1 and CDR2 from the germline V gene are MDHEN and SYDVKM.

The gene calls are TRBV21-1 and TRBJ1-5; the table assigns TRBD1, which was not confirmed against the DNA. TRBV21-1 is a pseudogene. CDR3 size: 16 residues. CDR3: CASSKGGTDGNQPQHF. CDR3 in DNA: TGTGCCAGCAGCAAAGGTGGGACAGATGGCAATCAGCCCCAGCATTTT.

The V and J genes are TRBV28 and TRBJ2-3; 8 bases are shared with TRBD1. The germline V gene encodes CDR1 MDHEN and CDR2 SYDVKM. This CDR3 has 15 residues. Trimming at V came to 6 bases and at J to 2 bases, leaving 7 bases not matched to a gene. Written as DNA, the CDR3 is TGTGCCAGCAGCGATCCGGGACAGGTCACAGATACGCAGTATTTT. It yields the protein CASSDPGQVTDTQYF.

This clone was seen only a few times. CDR3 sequence reads: CASTIFYEQYF. The CDR3, as DNA: TGTGCCAGCACTATATTCTACGAGCAGTACTTC. The J gene is TRBJ2-7, the V gene TRBV2; no clear D gene. CDR3 size: 11 residues. The germline gives CDR1 SNHLY, CDR2 FYNNEI. The germline V and J ends were trimmed by 7 bases and 3 bases, with 7 bases remaining between them. Combining the CDR3 with reference TRBV2 and TRBJ2-7 gives the whole variable domain EPEVTQTPSHQVTQMGQEVILRCVPISNHLYFYWYRQILGQKVEFLVSFYNNEISEKSEIFDDQFSVERPDGSNFTLKIRSTKLEDSAMYFCASTIFYEQYFGPGTRLTVT.

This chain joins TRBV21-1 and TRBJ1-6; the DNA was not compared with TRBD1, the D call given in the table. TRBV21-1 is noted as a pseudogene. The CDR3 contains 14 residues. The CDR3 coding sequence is TGTGCCAGCAGCAGAACAGGGGTGAATTCACCCCTCCACTTT. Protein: CASSRTGVNSPLHF.

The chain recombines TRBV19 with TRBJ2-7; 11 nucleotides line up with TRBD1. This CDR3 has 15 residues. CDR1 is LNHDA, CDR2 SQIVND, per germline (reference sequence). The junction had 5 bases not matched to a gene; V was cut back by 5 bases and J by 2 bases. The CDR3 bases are TGTGCCAGTAGTCCTCTGGACAGGGGGCCCTACGAGCAGTACTTC. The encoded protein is CASSPLDRGPYEQYF.

CDR3 bases: TGTGCCAGCAGTCCCGGGACAGGCATTCGTTACTATGGCTACACCTTC. Translation gives CASSPGTGIRYYGYTF. V and J are TRBV7-9 and TRBJ1-2; TRBD1 matches at 8 bases. This CDR3 is 16 amino acids long. Trimming removed 6 bases from V and 3 bases from J; junction bases left unmatched: 12. In germline, CDR1 is SEHNR, CDR2 FQNEAQ (reference sequence). The full variable domain, its missing parts supplied by reference TRBV7-9 and TRBJ1-2, is DTGVSQNPRHKITKRGQNVTFRCDPISEHNRLYWYRQTLGQGPEFLTYFQNEAQLEKSRLLSDRFSAERPKGSFSTLEIQRTEQGDSAMYLCASSPGTGIRYYGYTFGSGTRLTVV.

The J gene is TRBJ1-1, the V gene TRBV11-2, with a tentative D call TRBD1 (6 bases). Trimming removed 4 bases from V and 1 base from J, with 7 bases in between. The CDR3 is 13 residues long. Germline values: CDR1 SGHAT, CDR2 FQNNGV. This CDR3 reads CASSSQGNTEAFF. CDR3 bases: TGTGCCAGCAGCTCACAGGGGAACACTGAAGCTTTCTTT.